Presented here are 18 T cell receptor beta chains from one specimen sequenced in a study of cytomegalovirus exposure and HLA in healthy donors. The PCR employed 60 Vbeta primers together with 13 Jbeta primers. The table came from immunoSEQ multiplex PCR; TCRdb's copy has only in-frame clones and leaves some out. The sample has 95,000 to 130,000 clones; around 81% are singletons. Input material: PBMCs. The receptors derive from a woman aged 30 to 39 in good health and CMV-seronegative.

This clone occurred a few times. The chain has TRBV28 and TRBJ2-3; TRBD2 might be the D (6 bases). Germline loops: CDR1 MDHEN, CDR2 SYDVKM. The V gene lost 2 bases and the J gene lost 1 base, with 13 bases spanning the gap. The CDR3 covers 16 residues. This chain's CDR3 is CASSLQGSGRTDTQYF. CDR3 nucleotide sequence: TGTGCCAGCAGTTTACAGGGCAGCGGGCGCACAGATACGCAGTATTTT.

The rearrangement joins TRBV5-1 to TRBJ1-2, with 8 nucleotides matching TRBD1. V shed 0 bases, J shed 1 base, and the junction held 8 bases outside the gene matches. This CDR3 comprises 17 residues. Looked up from germline, CDR1 is SGHRS and CDR2 is YFSETQ. Here the CDR3 reads CASSLAQGASDNYGYTF. DNA of the CDR3: TGCGCCAGCAGCTTGGCCCAGGGGGCCTCGGATAACTATGGCTACACCTTC.

The chain uses TRBV4-2 and TRBJ1-6, with D maybe TRBD1 (6 bases). The CDR3 loop spans 16 amino acids. From germline, CDR1 is LGHNA and CDR2 YNFKEQ. Trimming stripped 5 bases from V and 6 bases from J, with 17 bases between. The CDR3 spells CASSDSLGGFNSPLHF. DNA for the CDR3: TGTGCCAGCAGCGACAGCCTAGGGGGATTTAATTCACCCCTCCACTTT.

The CDR3 protein is CATSSDMTQGRKLFF. The CDR3 nucleotides read TGTGCCACCAGCAGCGATATGACACAGGGGAGAAAACTGTTTTTT. The chain combines TRBV15 with TRBJ1-4, with 7 positions matching TRBD1. Germline assignment: CDR1 LNHNV and CDR2 YYDKDF (reference sequence). V gave up 3 bases and J gave up 10 bases; unmatched junction bases: 11. This CDR3 has 15 amino acids.

The chain has TRBV4-3 and TRBJ2-7; a weak D match, TRBD1 (5 bases). With 1 base removed from V and 2 bases from J, the gap between germline ends came to 24 bases. CDR3 length: 19 amino acids. Germline-derived CDR1 and CDR2 are LGHNA and YSLEER. As DNA, the CDR3 is TGCGCCAGCAGCCAAGTGTTCGCTACAGGCGGTCTAGTCCCCTACGAGCAGTACTTC. It codes for CASSQVFATGGLVPYEQYF.

This clone was seen once. V and J are TRBV19 and TRBJ1-1; weak D call: TRBD1 (5 bases). V lost 7 bases and J 5 bases, leaving 23 bases between the germline ends. In germline, CDR1 is LNHDA, CDR2 SQIVND (reference sequence). The CDR3 sequence is 16 residues long. The chain's CDR3 is CASIRTIGVFWTEAFF. Written as DNA, the CDR3 is TGTGCCAGTATCAGGACGATAGGGGTGTTTTGGACTGAAGCTTTCTTT.

J is TRBJ2-5 and V is TRBV7-2; no reliable D call. The DNA end is a closer match to TRBJ2-7, so the J assignment may be wrong. CDR1 is SGHTA, CDR2 FQGNSA, per germline. This CDR3 region has 11 residues. DNA of the CDR3: TGTGCCAGCAGCTCATTGTACGAGCAGTACTTC. Residues: CASSSLYEQYF.

The chain carries TRBV19 and TRBJ2-7; no definite D call. The CDR3 loop spans 12 amino acids. V dropped 5 bases and J dropped 8 bases, with 13 bases sitting between them. Germline loops: CDR1 LNHDA, CDR2 SQIVND (reference sequence). This CDR3 is CASSPGPTKQYF. In DNA, the CDR3 is TGTGCCAGTAGTCCAGGTCCTACGAAGCAGTACTTC.

CDR3 amino acids: CASSFVGGQETQYF. The CDR3 DNA sequence: TGTGCCAGCAGCTTCGTCGGAGGACAAGAGACCCAGTACTTC. The rearrangement uses TRBV5-4 and TRBJ2-5, with a possible D match to TRBD2 (5 bases). Germline V gene sequence: CDR1 SGHNT, CDR2 YYREEE (reference sequence). This CDR3 has 14 amino acids. Trimming left V 2 bases short and J 2 bases short, with 10 bases between. Supplemented by reference TRBV5-4 and TRBJ2-5, the full variable domain reads ETGVTQSPTHLIKTRGQQVTLRCSSQSGHNTVSWYQQALGQGPQFIFQYYREEENGRGNFPPRFSGLQFPNYSSELNVNALELDDSALYLCASSFVGGQETQYFGPGTRLLVL.

This rearrangement joins TRBV9 to TRBJ2-7, with 7 bases that match TRBD1. This CDR3 comprises 10 residues. V shed 3 bases and J 9 bases; nucleotides not matched to a gene: 0. Germline values: CDR1 SGDLS, CDR2 YYNGEE. CDR3 sequence: CASSEGAQYF. The CDR3 DNA follows: TGTGCCAGCAGCGAGGGGGCGCAGTACTTC.

This clone came up many times. J is TRBJ2-1 and V is TRBV6-4; possibly TRBD2 for D (7 bases). Germline CDR1 reads MRHNA; CDR2 reads SNTAGT. This CDR3 spans 15 amino acids. The V end lost 3 bases, the J end lost 4 bases, and 13 bases lay between the germline ends. CDR3 DNA sequence: TGTGCCAGCAGTGAAGCCAGCGGGACATACAATGAGCAGTTCTTC. Translation: CASSEASGTYNEQFF.

This rearrangement joins TRBV27 to TRBJ2-2; TRBD2 aligns across 10 bases. The CDR3 is 17 amino acids. Trimming cost V 1 base and J 3 bases; bases outside gene matches: 5. The germline CDR1 and CDR2 sequences are MNHEY and SMNVEV (reference sequence). The CDR3 reads CASSLYGTSDYTGELFF. The CDR3 DNA reads TGTGCCAGCAGTTTATATGGGACTAGCGACTACACCGGGGAGCTGTTTTTT.

V is TRBV15 and J is TRBJ2-7; 14 bases agree with TRBD2. V shed 3 bases, J shed 1 base, and the junction held 2 bases outside the gene matches. Looked up from germline, CDR1 is LNHNV and CDR2 is YYDKDF (reference sequence). This CDR3 has 16 residues. Here the CDR3 DNA reads TGTGCCACCAGCAGGGGACTAGCGGGAGAGTCCTACGAGCAGTACTTC. It specifies CATSRGLAGESYEQYF. The variable domain in full, completed from reference TRBV15 and TRBJ2-7, reads DAMVIQNPRYQVTQFGKPVTLSCSQTLNHNVMYWYQQKSSQAPKLLFHYYDKDFNNEADTPDNFQSRRPNTSFCFLDIRSPGLGDTAMYLCATSRGLAGESYEQYFGPGTRLTVT.

The chain combines TRBV25-1 with TRBJ2-1; 11 nucleotides line up with TRBD2. The CDR3 spans 18 residues. Losses at the gene ends were 1 base for V and 8 bases for J; bases not matched to a gene: 13. Germline assignment: CDR1 MGHDK and CDR2 SYGVNS. CDR3 DNA sequence: TGTGCCAGCAGTGAATCGCAGGGGGCACTAGCGGGGGCAGATGAGCAGTTCTTC. This translates into CASSESQGALAGADEQFF.

The J gene is TRBJ2-3, the V gene TRBV6-1; 8 bases fit TRBD2. The CDR3 sequence is 18 residues long. V was clipped by 2 bases and J by 0 bases; unmatched bases: 10. Germline CDR1 reads MNHNS; CDR2 reads SASEGT. The CDR3 region has the DNA TGTGCCAGCAGTGAATTGGGTAGCGGGATAGCTAGCACAGATACGCAGTATTTT. Protein product: CASSELGSGIASTDTQYF.

This rearrangement joins TRBV7-2 to TRBJ1-5; 11 nucleotides agree with TRBD1. CDR1 and CDR2 (germline): SGHTA, FQGNSA. V lost 5 bases to trimming and J lost 5 bases; unmatched junction nucleotides: 5. The CDR3 is 15 amino acids. CDR3 in DNA: TGTGCCAGCAGCCGGGAGGGACAGGGGGATCAGCCCCAGCATTTT. It yields the protein CASSREGQGDQPQHF.

The rearrangement links TRBV5-6 to TRBJ2-7, with 12 bases lining up with TRBD2. CDR3 size: 19 residues. The germline gives CDR1 SGHDT, CDR2 YYEEEE. V shed 4 bases and J 2 bases; nucleotides not matched to a gene: 16. CDR3 sequence reads: CASSPTLGLAGSRPYEQYF. CDR3 in DNA: TGTGCCAGCAGCCCCACCCTGGGACTAGCGGGCTCCAGGCCCTACGAGCAGTACTTC.

This chain connects TRBV28 to TRBJ1-2; D is unclear. The CDR3 contains 14 residues. CDR1 is MDHEN, CDR2 SYDVKM, per germline. The V gene lost 7 bases and the J gene lost 0 bases, with 12 bases spanning the gap. The DNA of the CDR3 is TGTGCCAGCATCCCGGTAGGAGCTAACTATGGCTACACCTTC. Translation: CASIPVGANYGYTF.